The T cell receptor (beta chain) described here comes from a study of T cell repertoires in aging, cancer and after chemotherapy. Study-wide background: Paired samples before and after chemotherapy came from chronic lymphocytic leukemia patients on fludarabine- or bendamustine-based regimens. Broader study findings: Age-matched healthy donors had significantly more diverse, less clonal blood TCR repertoires than untreated cancer patients. Immunological memory after chemotherapy cannot be judged from the repertoire data. Median generation probability rose over the chemotherapy interval in each cancer cohort, suggesting rebound thymic output.

On this clonotype itself: Its matching antigen is unknown.

Rearranged V-D-J TRB sequences were amplified with a mixed TRB-A/B primer pool. One entry per CDR3 protein, called by TCRdb with MiXCR from the multiplex PCR reads. This sample has 1,000 to 1,500 distinct CDR3 sequences, with approximately 24% found just once. The template was genomic DNA from peripheral blood, not RNA. The receptor's source is a human donor with a blood cancer. The specimen was blood.

The CDR3 reads CASGGLADNEQFF. The CDR3 region has the DNA TGTGCCAGTGGCGGACTAGCGGACAATGAGCAGTTCTTC. The genes are TRBV19 and TRBJ2-1, with TRBD2 matching over 10 bases. The CDR3 consists of 13 residues. J lost 5 bases, V lost 8 bases, and 3 bases had no gene match. The germline CDR1 and CDR2 sequences are LNHDA and SQIVND (reference sequence).